The rows below give T cell receptor beta chains drawn from one sample of a study of human T cells and chemical hapten exposure. TCRdb ran MiXCR on the RACE reads and lists one entry per CDR3 protein. The table lists some 50,000 distinct CDR3 sequences, approximately 9.3% of them singletons. The material was whole blood, obtained in connection with sensitization to the hapten diphenylcyclopropenone (DPC). These receptors all come from a woman between 40 and 50 years old with alopecia areata. Some clones in this sample may be carry-over from other donors' samples. Both conserved end residues are part of each CDR3.

TRBV19,TRBJ2-1,CASSIRTSGAPSNEQFF
TRBV27,TRBJ1-2,CASSLSWSTGSKNGYTF
TRBV7-2,TRBJ2-5,CASSLIWGGDQETQYF
TRBV3-1,TRBJ1-6,CASSQKQGLLDSPLHF
TRBV4-2,TRBJ2-7,CASSRALSSYEQYF
TRBV12-2,TRBJ1-2,CASRLGSPGYTF
TRBV29-1,TRBJ1-2,CSVDLYGYTF
TRBV18,TRBJ1-2,CASSPPEGHRYGYTF
TRBV6-1,TRBJ2-1,CASSEAGTSNEQFF
TRBV7-9,TRBJ2-7,CASSFGGPYEQYF
TRBV6-2/TRBV6-3,TRBJ1-1,CASSLIQGNTEAFF
TRBV7-6,TRBJ2-7,CASSRGTKLEQYF
TRBV2,TRBJ2-2,CASRDRGLRTGELFF
TRBV28,TRBJ2-7,CASTRGTSYEQYF
TRBV6-2/TRBV6-3,TRBJ1-6,CASSYPPGRRSPLHF
TRBV5-5,TRBJ2-5,CASSLRPGGDETQYF
TRBV18,TRBJ1-3,CASSPGQTSGNTIYF
TRBV27,TRBJ2-7,CASSPMRPGQGYEQYF
TRBV12-3/TRBV12-4,TRBJ2-3,CASRGTSLFTDTQYF
TRBV27,TRBJ2-2,CASSSRGRTGELFF
TRBV20-1,TRBJ2-5,CSASLSARQETQYF
TRBV3-1,TRBJ2-7,CASRSEGSYEQYF
TRBV6-2/TRBV6-3,TRBJ2-5,CASSEGRWTQYF
TRBV9,TRBJ2-1,CASSPGAGLNEQFF
TRBV14,TRBJ1-2,CASSRGTNYGYTF
TRBV7-9,TRBJ2-5,CASSLRPSGTETQYF
TRBV20-1,TRBJ1-2,CSARDTWDTGYTF
TRBV5-1,TRBJ2-2,CASSLTGANTGELFF
TRBV6-2/TRBV6-3,TRBJ2-5,CASSRQETQYF
TRBV7-6,TRBJ1-1,CASSYGKMNTEAFF
TRBV12-3/TRBV12-4,TRBJ1-6,CASSLAVQGVSPLHF
TRBV28,TRBJ1-2,CASSLSGQISLGYGYTF
TRBV28,TRBJ2-3,CASGPGGMRDTQYF
TRBV18,TRBJ2-5,CASSRGQETQYF
TRBV19,TRBJ2-2,CASSTQPRRYPGELFF
TRBV20-1,TRBJ2-1,CSAISGGSYNEQFF
TRBV7-9,TRBJ2-2,CASSGELFF
TRBV12-3/TRBV12-4,TRBJ1-4,CASSPGRTNEKLFF
TRBV12-3/TRBV12-4,TRBJ1-2,CASSPSVAGYTF
TRBV4-3,TRBJ2-7,CASSHDPRAYEQYF
TRBV2,TRBJ2-2,CASRALTGSAYTGELFF
TRBV7-2,TRBJ2-1,CASSLIRSSSYNEQFF
TRBV5-4,TRBJ1-1,CASSLGGEPRAFF